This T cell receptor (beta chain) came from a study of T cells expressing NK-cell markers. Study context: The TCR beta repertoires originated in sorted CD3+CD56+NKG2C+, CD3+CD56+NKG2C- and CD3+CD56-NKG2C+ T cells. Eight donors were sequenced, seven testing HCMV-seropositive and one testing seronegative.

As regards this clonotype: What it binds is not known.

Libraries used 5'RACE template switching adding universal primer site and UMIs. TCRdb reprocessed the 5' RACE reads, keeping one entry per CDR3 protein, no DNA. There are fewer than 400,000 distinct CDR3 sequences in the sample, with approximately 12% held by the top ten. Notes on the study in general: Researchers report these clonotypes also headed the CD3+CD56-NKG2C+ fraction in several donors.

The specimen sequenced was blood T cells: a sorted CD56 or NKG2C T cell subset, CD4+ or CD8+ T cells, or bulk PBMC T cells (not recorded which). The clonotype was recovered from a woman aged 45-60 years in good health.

The CDR3 is CASREGSANYGYTF. This chain uses TRBV5-1 with TRBJ1-2. Germline CDR1 reads SGHRS; CDR2 reads YFSETQ. The CDR3 has 14 residues.